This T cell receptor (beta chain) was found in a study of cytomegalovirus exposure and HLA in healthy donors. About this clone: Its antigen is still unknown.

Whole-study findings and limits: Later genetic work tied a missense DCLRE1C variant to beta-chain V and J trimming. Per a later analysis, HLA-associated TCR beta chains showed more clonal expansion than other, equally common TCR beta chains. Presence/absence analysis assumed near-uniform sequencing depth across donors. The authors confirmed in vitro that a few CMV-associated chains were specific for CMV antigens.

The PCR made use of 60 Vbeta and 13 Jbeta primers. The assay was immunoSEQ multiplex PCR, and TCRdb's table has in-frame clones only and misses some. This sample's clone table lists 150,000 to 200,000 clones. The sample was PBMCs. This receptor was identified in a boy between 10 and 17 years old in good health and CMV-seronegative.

CDR3 DNA: TGTGCCAGCAGCCTATATTCCGGAGTTCGGACTGAAGCTTTCTTT. It yields the protein CASSLYSGVRTEAFF. This chain joins TRBV5-6 and TRBJ1-1; no clear D gene. Trimming shortened V by 4 bases and J by 5 bases, and 18 bases separated the two germline ends. Germline CDR1 reads SGHDT; CDR2 reads YYEEEE. There are 15 residues in the CDR3. The whole variable domain, filled in from reference TRBV5-6 and TRBJ1-1, reads DAGVTQSPTHLIKTRGQQVTLRCSPKSGHDTVSWYQQALGQGPQFIFQYYEEEERQRGNFPDRFSGHQFPNYSSELNVNALLLGDSALYLCASSLYSGVRTEAFFGQGTRLTVV.